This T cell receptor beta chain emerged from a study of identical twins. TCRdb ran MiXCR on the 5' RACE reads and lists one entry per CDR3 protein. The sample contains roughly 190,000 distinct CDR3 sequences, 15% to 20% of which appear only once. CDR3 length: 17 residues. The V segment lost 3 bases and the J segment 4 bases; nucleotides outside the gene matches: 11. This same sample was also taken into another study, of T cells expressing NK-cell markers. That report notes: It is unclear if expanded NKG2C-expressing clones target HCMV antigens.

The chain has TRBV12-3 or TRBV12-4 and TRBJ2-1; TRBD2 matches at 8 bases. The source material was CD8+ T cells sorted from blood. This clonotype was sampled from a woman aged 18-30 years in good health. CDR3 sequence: CASSFPSAAGAYNEQFF. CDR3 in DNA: TGTGCCAGCAGTTTTCCCTCGGCAGCGGGGGCTTACAATGAGCAGTTCTTC.